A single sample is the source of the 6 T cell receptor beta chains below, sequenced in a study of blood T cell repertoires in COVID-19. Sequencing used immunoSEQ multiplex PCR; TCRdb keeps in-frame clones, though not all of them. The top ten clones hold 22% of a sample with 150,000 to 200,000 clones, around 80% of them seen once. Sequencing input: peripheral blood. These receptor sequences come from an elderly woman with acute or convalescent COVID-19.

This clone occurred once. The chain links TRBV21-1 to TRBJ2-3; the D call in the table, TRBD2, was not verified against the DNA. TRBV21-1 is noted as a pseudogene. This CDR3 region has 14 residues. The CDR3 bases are TGTGCCAGCAGCAAGAACCTGGGGGGAGATACGCAGTATTTT. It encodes CASSKNLGGDTQYF.

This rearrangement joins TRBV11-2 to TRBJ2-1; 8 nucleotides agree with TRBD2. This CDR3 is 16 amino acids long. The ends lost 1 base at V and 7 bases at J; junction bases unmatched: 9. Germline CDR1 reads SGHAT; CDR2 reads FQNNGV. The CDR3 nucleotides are TGTGCCAGCAGCTTAGTTTTGCGGGAGGCTGGGAATGAGCAGTTCTTC. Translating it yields CASSLVLREAGNEQFF.

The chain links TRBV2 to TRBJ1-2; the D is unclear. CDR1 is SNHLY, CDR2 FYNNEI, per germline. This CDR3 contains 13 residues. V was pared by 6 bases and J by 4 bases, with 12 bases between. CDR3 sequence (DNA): TGTGCCAGCAGGGCCCAGACGGGCTATGGCTACACCTTC. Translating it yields CASRAQTGYGYTF.

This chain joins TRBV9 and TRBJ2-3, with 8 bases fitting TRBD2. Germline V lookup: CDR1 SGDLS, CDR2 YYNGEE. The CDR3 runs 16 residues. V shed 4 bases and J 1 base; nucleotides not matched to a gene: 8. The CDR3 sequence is CASSLRSGSGTDTQYF. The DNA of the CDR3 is TGTGCCAGCAGCTTACGGAGCGGGAGCGGCACAGATACGCAGTATTTT.

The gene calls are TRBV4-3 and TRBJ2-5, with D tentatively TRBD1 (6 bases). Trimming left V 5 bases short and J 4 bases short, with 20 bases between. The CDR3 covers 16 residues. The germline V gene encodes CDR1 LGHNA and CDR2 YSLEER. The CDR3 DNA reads TGCGCCAGCAGCTTCAAGTGGGCACAGGGCGTAGAGACCCAGTACTTC. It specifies CASSFKWAQGVETQYF.

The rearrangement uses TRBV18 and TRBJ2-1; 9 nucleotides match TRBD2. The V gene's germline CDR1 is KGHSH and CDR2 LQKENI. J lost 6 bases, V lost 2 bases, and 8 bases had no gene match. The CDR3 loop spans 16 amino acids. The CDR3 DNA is TGTGCCAGCTCACCATTCCATTCGCGGGAGGGCAATGAGCAGTTCTTC. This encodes CASSPFHSREGNEQFF.